Listed below are T cell receptor beta chains from one sample, sequenced in a study of blood T cells in healthy people across ages. TCRdb called the 5' RACE reads again in MiXCR, with one record for every CDR3 protein. Of under 850,000 distinct CDR3 sequences in the sample, about 34% were seen once. The sequenced sample was blood. Receptor source: a man between 18 and 35 years old in good health. CDR3s include the opening cysteine and the closing phenylalanine or tryptophan. A D gene is named only where the DNA matches it firmly. Rows give clone size only sometimes, using once, few, many, or a class for an expanded clone.

TRBD2 | TRBJ2-3 | TRBV7-2 | many | CASSLVSGGGTGDTQYF | TGTGCCAGCAGCTTAGTTTCCGGGGGGGGCACCGGAGATACGCAGTATTTT
NA | TRBJ1-6 | TRBV6-5 | NA | CASSPTGTWSRSPLHF | TGTGCCAGCAGCCCTACCGGGACTTGGAGTAGATCACCCCTCCACTTT
TRBD1 | TRBJ1-2 | TRBV12-3/TRBV12-4 | many | CASSPGQGSSYGYTF | TGTGCCAGCAGCCCTGGACAGGGCTCTTCCTATGGCTACACCTTC
NA | TRBJ2-3 | TRBV5-1 | NA | CASSWKGTLSDTQYF | TGCGCCAGCAGCTGGAAAGGGACATTATCGGATACGCAGTATTTT
NA | TRBJ2-7 | TRBV21-1 | NA | CAGHRDSLIDEQYF | TGTGCCGGACACCGGGACAGCCTCATAGATGAGCAGTACTTC
NA | TRBJ1-1 | TRBV5-1 | NA | CASSLKQEATEAFF | TGCGCCAGCAGCTTGAAGCAGGAGGCGACTGAAGCTTTCTTT
NA | TRBJ2-7 | TRBV9 | NA | CASSVSQSYNEQYF | TGTGCCAGCAGCGTGTCACAGTCCTACAATGAGCAGTACTTC
NA | TRBJ1-2 | TRBV6-5 | NA | CASFTANYGYTF | TGTGCCAGTTTCACTGCTAACTATGGCTACACCTTC
NA | TRBJ1-4 | TRBV2 | NA | CATRTEINEKLFF | TGTGCCACCCGGACAGAAATTAATGAAAAACTGTTTTTT
NA | TRBJ1-6 | TRBV12-3/TRBV12-4 | few | CASSSQSDNSPLHF | TGTGCCAGCAGTTCACAGTCTGATAATTCACCCCTCCACTTT
TRBD1 | TRBJ2-5 | TRBV20-1 | few | CSARPRDRGPVETQYF | TGCAGTGCTAGACCCCGGGACAGGGGGCCGGTGGAGACCCAGTACTTC
TRBD1 | TRBJ2-7 | TRBV5-8 | many | CASSLDRGEQYF | TGTGCCAGCAGCTTGGACAGGGGGGAGCAGTACTTC
NA | TRBJ1-1 | TRBV5-1 | NA | CASSIVAGNTEAFF | TGCGCCAGCAGCATTGTCGCCGGGAACACTGAAGCTTTCTTT
NA | TRBJ1-4 | TRBV7-2 | NA | CASSSGRATNEKLFF | TGTGCCAGCAGCTCCGGCCGCGCAACTAATGAAAAACTGTTTTTT
TRBD2 | TRBJ2-3 | TRBV20-1 | few | CSARDYGLAGGVTDTQYF | TGCAGTGCTAGAGACTACGGACTAGCGGGTGGTGTCACAGATACGCAGTATTTT
NA | TRBJ2-3 | TRBV6-7 | NA | CASSYVEDTQYF | TGTGCCAGCAGTTACGTTGAGGATACGCAGTATTTT
TRBD2 | TRBJ2-3 | TRBV28 | NA | CASSLVAGETDTQYF | TGTGCCAGCAGTTTGGTAGCGGGGGAAACAGATACGCAGTATTTT
TRBD1 | TRBJ2-1 | TRBV5-5 | NA | CASSNDRQGRGNEQFF | TGTGCCAGCAGTAATGATAGACAGGGAAGAGGCAATGAGCAGTTCTTC
TRBD2 | TRBJ2-1 | TRBV7-2 | NA | CASQRGLAGYGQFF | TGTGCCAGCCAGCGGGGACTAGCGGGGTATGGGCAGTTCTTC
TRBD1 | TRBJ1-2 | TRBV11-2 | few | CASGTGLGRGYTF | TGTGCCAGCGGGACAGGTCTTGGTAGGGGCTACACCTTC
TRBD1 | TRBJ2-5 | TRBV18 | NA | CASSPPGQPRETQYF | TGTGCCAGCTCACCACCGGGACAGCCCAGAGAGACCCAGTACTTC
TRBD1 | TRBJ2-5 | TRBV20-1 | NA | CSAKGTGRETQYF | TGCAGTGCTAAAGGGACAGGCCGAGAGACCCAGTACTTC
NA | TRBJ2-7 | TRBV2 | NA | CASSGTATTYEQYF | TGTGCCAGCAGTGGGACAGCGACTACCTACGAGCAGTACTTC
NA | TRBJ1-2 | TRBV4-1 | NA | CASSQDLGNLALGYTF | TGCGCCAGCAGCCAAGACCTGGGGAACCTCGCGCTTGGCTACACCTTC
NA | TRBJ1-1 | TRBV9 | NA | CASSVDFHAGPSTEAFF | TGTGCCAGCAGCGTAGATTTTCATGCAGGGCCCTCCACTGAAGCTTTCTTT
NA | TRBJ2-1 | TRBV12-3/TRBV12-4 | many | CASSFVGEQFF | TGTGCCAGCAGTTTCGTCGGTGAGCAGTTCTTC
NA | TRBJ2-7 | TRBV25-1 | few | CASSDPDRTYEQYF | TGTGCCAGCAGTGACCCTGACAGGACCTACGAGCAGTACTTC
TRBD1 | TRBJ2-3 | TRBV29-1 | NA | CSAGQVYTDTQYF | TGCAGCGCGGGACAGGTCTACACAGATACGCAGTATTTT
NA | TRBJ2-3 | TRBV9 | NA | CASSVGGSHTDTQYF | TGTGCCAGCAGCGTAGGTGGCAGCCACACAGATACGCAGTATTTT
NA | TRBJ1-5 | TRBV12-3/TRBV12-4 | few | CASSVDSYNQPQHF | TGTGCCAGCAGCGTGGACAGTTACAATCAGCCCCAGCATTTT
NA | TRBJ1-5 | TRBV4-1 | few | CASSQAPRDADNQPQHF | TGCGCCAGCAGCCAAGCTCCTCGTGACGCCGACAATCAGCCCCAGCATTTT
NA | TRBJ1-2 | TRBV2 | many | CASGNEIYGYTF | TGTGCCAGCGGTAATGAGATCTATGGCTACACCTTC
NA | TRBJ2-3 | TRBV5-1 | few | CASSLGGGFTDTQYF | TGCGCCAGCAGCTTGGGTGGGGGATTCACAGATACGCAGTATTTT
NA | TRBJ1-2 | TRBV3-1 | few | CASSQSGRVNYGYTF | TGTGCCAGCAGCCAATCGGGCAGGGTTAACTATGGCTACACCTTC
NA | TRBJ1-1 | TRBV5-6 | NA | CASSPDGYNTEAFF | TGTGCCAGCAGCCCAGACGGATATAACACTGAAGCTTTCTTT
NA | TRBJ1-5 | TRBV18 | NA | CASSPTGLRSNQPQHF | TGTGCCAGCTCACCGACGGGACTCCGTAGCAATCAGCCCCAGCATTTT
TRBD1 | TRBJ2-7 | TRBV25-1 | NA | CASGGQPVNHEQYF | TGTGCCAGCGGGGGACAGCCCGTCAACCACGAGCAGTACTTC
NA | TRBJ1-2 | TRBV12-3/TRBV12-4 | many | CASSYQSTGGYTF | TGTGCCAGCAGTTATCAGAGTACTGGGGGCTACACCTTC
TRBD2 | TRBJ2-1 | TRBV5-1 | many | CASTLGLAGFGEQFF | TGCGCCAGCACCCTTGGACTAGCGGGGTTTGGTGAGCAGTTCTTC
TRBD1 | TRBJ1-1 | TRBV7-9 | few | CASSLGQSPGTETFF | TGTGCCAGCAGCTTGGGACAGAGTCCGGGAACTGAAACTTTCTTT
NA | TRBJ1-5 | TRBV6-2/TRBV6-3 | NA | CASSYRGLGSGNQPQHF | TGTGCCAGCAGTTACAGGGGCTTAGGCTCGGGGAATCAGCCCCAGCATTTT
TRBD1 | TRBJ2-2 | TRBV12-5 | NA | CASGLGTGGTGELFF | TGTGCTAGTGGTTTGGGGACAGGGGGTACCGGGGAGCTGTTTTTT
NA | TRBJ1-1 | TRBV3-1 | NA | CASSQEASGGEAFF | TGTGCCAGCAGCCAAGAGGCATCGGGAGGTGAAGCTTTCTTT